This note documents a single T cell receptor beta chain sequence. Antigen specificity is unknown. The germline gives CDR1 SGHDT, CDR2 YYEEEE. V shed 3 bases, J shed 8 bases, and the junction held 9 bases outside the gene matches. This CDR3 has 15 residues. This PCR relied on a set of 60 Vbeta primers and 13 Jbeta primers. The data were produced by immunoSEQ multiplex PCR, yet TCRdb's version contains in-frame clones alone and is incomplete. The sample lists 75,000 to 100,000 clones, less than 70% occurring once. The sample is drawn from a study of cytomegalovirus exposure and HLA in healthy donors. As for the study in general: In terms of ancestry, the Caucasian-associated cluster contained 75% to 85% of the approximately 400 genotyped donors.

Study results and limitations: Presence/absence analyses assumed roughly uniform sequencing depth across donors, which may not hold.

The origin of this receptor is a female donor in good health and CMV-seronegative. The rearrangement links TRBV5-6 to TRBJ2-1; TRBD1 agrees at 9 bases. Sequenced material: PBMCs. For the CDR3, the DNA is TGTGCCAGCAGCTCAGGACAGGGGCCCGGAGATGAGCAGTTCTTC. Amino acid sequence: CASSSGQGPGDEQFF.